The 20 T cell receptor beta chains below come from one sample, sequenced in a study of radiotherapy plus CTLA-4 blockade in lung cancer. The data were produced by immunoSEQ multiplex PCR, yet TCRdb's version contains in-frame clones alone and is incomplete. The repertoire holds some 110,000 clones, over 65% seen once, with roughly 3.3% in the top ten. The starting material was peripheral blood, obtained from a patient treated with radiotherapy plus ipilimumab. These receptors all come from a human donor with non-small cell lung cancer that progressed on radiotherapy plus ipilimumab. Some clones in this sample may be carry-over from other donors' samples.

This clone was observed once. This chain connects TRBV7-9 to TRBJ1-1; tentative D call: TRBD1 (5 bases). CDR1 and CDR2 (germline): SEHNR, FQNEAQ (reference sequence). V was clipped by 4 bases and J by 4 bases, with 13 bases between them. The CDR3 sequence is 14 residues long. CDR3: CASSSPDKGTEAFF. For the CDR3, the DNA is TGTGCCAGCAGCTCACCGGACAAGGGCACTGAAGCTTTCTTT.

The genes are TRBV7-9 and TRBJ2-2, with D maybe TRBD1 (5 bases). CDR1 and CDR2 (germline): SEHNR, FQNEAQ (reference sequence). The CDR3 is 15 amino acids. Trimming left V 2 bases short and J 3 bases short, with 10 bases between. As DNA, the CDR3 is TGTGCCAGCAGCTTAAGGGGTCTCGACACCGGGGAGCTGTTTTTT. The encoded protein is CASSLRGLDTGELFF.

This clone was observed once. V and J are TRBV5-6 and TRBJ1-3; 9 nucleotides align to TRBD1. The J segment lost 1 base and the V segment lost 4 bases, leaving 12 bases of the junction unmatched. This CDR3 has 18 amino acids. Germline CDR1 is SGHDT and CDR2 is YYEEEE. In nucleotides, the CDR3 is TGTGCCAGCAGCCGCGGGACAGGGAGTTGGTATTCTGGAAACACCATATATTTT. Its protein product is CASSRGTGSWYSGNTIYF.

The rearrangement uses TRBV6-5 and TRBJ2-7; TRBD2 matches at 12 bases. With V trimmed by 5 bases and J by 5 bases, 4 bases remained unmatched. The germline CDR1 and CDR2 sequences are MNHEY and SVGAGI. This CDR3 has 14 residues. The CDR3 region has the DNA TGTGCCAGCAGTGCACTAGCGGGGGGCCACGAGCAGTACTTC. Protein: CASSALAGGHEQYF.

This chain connects TRBV7-9 to TRBJ2-5, with D unclear. The CDR3 runs 11 residues. Germline lookup yields CDR1 SEHNR and CDR2 FQNEAQ (reference sequence). V lost 1 base, J lost 5 bases, and 2 bases lay in between. The CDR3 reads CASSLVETQYF. The CDR3 bases are TGTGCCAGCAGCTTAGTGGAGACCCAGTACTTC.

This clone is a singleton in its sample. CDR3 coding DNA: TGTGCCAGCAGCTTTGGTTATGGCAATCAGCCCCAGCATTTT. This codes for CASSFGYGNQPQHF. The gene calls are TRBV9 and TRBJ1-5, with D hard to call. The CDR3 is 14 amino acids. CDR1 and CDR2 (germline): SGDLS, YYNGEE. Between the trimmed V and J ends, which lost 4 bases and 2 bases, there was a span of 10 bases. The full variable domain, its missing parts supplied by reference TRBV9 and TRBJ1-5, is DSGVTQTPKHLITATGQRVTLRCSPRSGDLSVYWYQQSLDQGLQFLIQYYNGEERAKGNILERFSAQQFPDLHSELNLSSLELGDSALYFCASSFGYGNQPQHFGDGTRLSIL.

V and J are TRBV5-1 and TRBJ2-5, with 10 positions matching TRBD2. The V segment lost 4 bases and the J segment 4 bases; nucleotides outside the gene matches: 7. This CDR3 is 15 amino acids long. Germline V gene data show CDR1 as SGHRS and CDR2 as YFSETQ. The CDR3 spells CASSPEAGGLETQYF. Here the CDR3 DNA reads TGCGCCAGCAGCCCCGAAGCGGGGGGGCTAGAGACCCAGTACTTC.

This chain's CDR3 is CASRRLGAGGYEQYF. In DNA form, the CDR3 reads TGTGCCAGCAGACGTTTGGGAGCGGGGGGCTACGAGCAGTACTTC. V gene TRBV27 combines with J gene TRBJ2-7; the match to TRBD2 covers 9 bases. The CDR3 sequence is 15 residues long. V trimming: 6 bases; J trimming: 3 bases; junction bases outside the gene matches: 9. Germline CDR1 MNHEY, CDR2 SMNVEV (reference sequence).

The V and J genes are TRBV7-3 and TRBJ2-2, with 7 bases matching TRBD2. The V gene's germline CDR1 is SGHTA and CDR2 FQGTGA. There are 18 residues in the CDR3. J lost 0 bases, V lost 4 bases, and 11 bases had no gene match. CDR3 in amino acids: CASSSEFRGLANTGELFF. The DNA for the CDR3 is TGTGCCAGCAGCTCCGAGTTTAGAGGACTAGCGAACACCGGGGAGCTGTTTTTT.

The J gene is TRBJ2-3, the V gene TRBV5-1; 9 bases are shared with TRBD2. The CDR3 has 17 amino acids. In germline, CDR1 is SGHRS, CDR2 YFSETQ. The V segment lost 4 bases and the J segment 0 bases; nucleotides outside the gene matches: 9. Here the CDR3 DNA reads TGCGCCAGCAGCGGCCGGGCTAGCGGGACTAGCACAGATACGCAGTATTTT. It yields the protein CASSGRASGTSTDTQYF.

The genes are TRBV6-6 and TRBJ1-1; a weak D match, TRBD1 (5 bases). CDR3 size: 13 residues. CDR1 is MNHNY and CDR2 is SVGAGI in the germline V gene (reference sequence). Trimming removed 8 bases from V and 0 bases from J, with 10 bases in between. CDR3 loop: CASGGDMNTEAFF. The CDR3 nucleotides read TGTGCCAGCGGGGGAGATATGAACACTGAAGCTTTCTTT.

The chain has TRBV2 and TRBJ2-3; perhaps TRBD2 as D (6 bases). Germline lookup yields CDR1 SNHLY and CDR2 FYNNEI. This CDR3 has 14 residues. Deletions cut 8 bases from V and 0 bases from J, with 12 bases between. In DNA form, the CDR3 reads TGTGCCAGCTCCTCGGGGGAAAGCACAGATACGCAGTATTTT. As protein: CASSSGESTDTQYF. The complete variable domain, with remaining parts taken from reference TRBV2 and TRBJ2-3, reads EPEVTQTPSHQVTQMGQEVILRCVPISNHLYFYWYRQILGQKVEFLVSFYNNEISEKSEIFDDQFSVERPDGSNFTLKIRSTKLEDSAMYFCASSSGESTDTQYFGPGTRLTVL.

In this sample, this clone turned up a few times. The chain carries TRBV7-3 and TRBJ2-5; 8 positions agree with TRBD2. The J segment lost 5 bases and the V segment lost 3 bases, leaving 8 bases of the junction unmatched. Per germline, CDR1 SGHTA and CDR2 FQGTGA. The CDR3 extends over 15 amino acids. Here the CDR3 reads CASSFTSGLGETQYF. CDR3 in DNA: TGTGCCAGCAGCTTCACTAGCGGCTTGGGGGAGACCCAGTACTTC.

This chain connects TRBV4-3 to TRBJ2-3; a weak D match, TRBD2 (5 bases). V lost 0 bases and J 7 bases, leaving 14 bases between the germline ends. CDR3 length: 15 amino acids. The germline V gene has CDR1 LGHNA and CDR2 YSLEER. The CDR3 region is CASSQEGGTRNTQYF. In nucleotides, the CDR3 is TGCGCCAGCAGCCAAGAAGGAGGAACCAGGAATACGCAGTATTTT.

J is TRBJ1-1 and V is TRBV29-1, with D tentatively TRBD1 (5 bases). The germline CDR1 and CDR2 sequences are SQVTM and ANQGSEA. V gave up 5 bases and J gave up 7 bases, with 17 bases separating them. This CDR3 contains 13 residues. CDR3 residues: CSVSVATADEAFF. The CDR3 DNA reads as TGCAGCGTTAGTGTGGCGACAGCAGATGAAGCTTTCTTT.

The V gene is TRBV6-1, the J gene TRBJ1-1, with D possibly matching TRBD1 (6 bases). The CDR3 runs to 12 residues. The germline gives CDR1 MNHNS, CDR2 SASEGT. V lost 4 bases and J lost 5, with 8 bases in between. This CDR3 reads CASSAQGTEAFF. Written as DNA, the CDR3 is TGTGCCAGCAGTGCGCAGGGGACTGAAGCTTTCTTT.

A note on this clone: The sample carries other DNA sequences with the same CDR3. The chain uses TRBV19 and TRBJ2-7; 12 bases map to TRBD2. Trimming removed 4 bases from V and 3 bases from J; junction bases left unmatched: 7. This CDR3 has 16 residues. Germline CDR1 is LNHDA and CDR2 is SQIVND (reference sequence). Here the CDR3 reads CASSTALAGGYYEQYF. CDR3 DNA: TGTGCCAGTAGTACCGCACTAGCGGGGGGATACTACGAGCAGTACTTC.

The rearrangement uses TRBV7-3 and TRBJ1-1; 7 nucleotides line up with TRBD1. The CDR3 totals 16 residues. Germline CDR1 reads SGHTA; CDR2 reads FQGTGA. V lost 2 bases and J lost 1; bases outside the gene matches: 7. The CDR3: CASSLPGQERNTEAFF. The DNA of the CDR3 is TGTGCCAGCAGCTTACCTGGACAGGAAAGGAACACTGAAGCTTTCTTT.

The V call is TRBV5-1, the J call TRBJ2-5; 10 bases map to TRBD1. Trimming removed 5 bases from V and 5 bases from J; junction bases left unmatched: 12. Germline loops: CDR1 SGHRS, CDR2 YFSETQ. CDR3 length: 16 residues. The CDR3 nucleotides read TGCGCCAGCAGTTATGGACAGGGGGGTAGAGAGGAGACCCAGTACTTC. Translation: CASSYGQGGREETQYF. Combining the CDR3 with reference TRBV5-1 and TRBJ2-5 gives the whole variable domain KAGVTQTPRYLIKTRGQQVTLSCSPISGHRSVSWYQQTPGQGLQFLFEYFSETQRNKGNFPGRFSGRQFSNSRSEMNVSTLELGDSALYLCASSYGQGGREETQYFGPGTRLLVL.

V is TRBV29-1 and J is TRBJ2-2, with D tentatively TRBD2 (7 bases). This CDR3 is 16 amino acids long. The V end lost 0 bases, the J end lost 0 bases, and 11 bases lay between the germline ends. From germline, CDR1 is SQVTM and CDR2 ANQGSEA. The chain's CDR3 is CSVEDWGGANTGELFF. The CDR3 DNA reads as TGCAGCGTTGAAGACTGGGGGGGCGCGAACACCGGGGAGCTGTTTTTT.